Listed here is a single T cell receptor beta chain. Which antigen it targets is not known. The input lacks base qualities; no much larger clone sits a single base away. The data were obtained in a study of blood T cell repertoires in COVID-19 (dated by TCRdb to the early 2020s). Turning to the overall study: Samples from collaborators originated in the United States, Italy and Spain and spanned both the acute and convalescent phases of COVID-19. The prospective study material was composed of cDNA or gDNA derived from T cells, B-cell-depleted T cells, or PBMCs. Subjects who had been exposed to COVID-19, were actively infected with it, or had recovered from it provided the deeply sampled blood TCRbeta repertoires that made up the dataset. The repertoires were released in a freely available public database meant as a resource for research on the immune response to SARS-CoV-2. The samples were drawn from the first 160 participants of the ongoing ImmuneRACE study and from under 1,500 subjects provided by 6 global collaborators. A de-identified subject ID, COVID-19 status, age in years and sex were almost always included in the sample metadata. Where HLA class I and class II types were available, the types were taken from metadata supplied by the sample provider, not from assay-based typing. Overall study results and their limits: The amount of clinical and demographic metadata varied by source and participant and was provided uncurated.

Participants in the prospective study were aged about 18 to 95 years, lived in more than 20 United States geographic areas, and enrolled through a virtual design. To assign participants to cohorts, the prospective study relied on clinical history that participants themselves reported in a screening survey and a study questionnaire. In the prospective study, whole blood, serum and a nasopharyngeal or oropharyngeal swab were collected from each participant by mobile phlebotomists. Over a 2-month period, participants in the prospective study had the option of providing additional blood draws and questionnaires. Prospective study blood samples were shipped either frozen or at room temperature before DNA extraction. The CDR3 runs 16 residues from the cysteine to the phenylalanine. Only the CDR3 DNA is retained, 48 bases long and in frame from the first base. According to the germline V gene, CDR1 reads SGHTA and CDR2 reads FQGNSA. At the junction V is shortened by 1 base and J by 5 bases, with 14 bases in between.

The immunoSEQ Assay, a bias-controlled multiplex PCR, was used to amplify TCRbeta CDR3 regions from genomic DNA. Regarding the original processing steps: The number of nucleated cells in each sample was estimated from the amplification of reference gene primers within the assay. Sequence reads were collapsed and filtered to measure the absolute abundance of every unique TCRbeta CDR3 rearrangement. For each sample, productive Simpson clonality was calculated by taking the square root of Simpson's diversity index across productive rearrangements. What TCRdb holds here is the immuneACCESS table cut down to in-frame rearrangements. Part of the clones is not present; checked against another copy, under half of the missing clones reflect an unresolved V gene, and the others are unexplained. That table furnishes V, J and clone size, whereas the DNA furnished D and trimming. Counted in this sample were a few hundred thousand clones; around 88% of them appeared once. The ten top clones hold around 15% of the sample.

The sequencing sample was made of PBMCs or T cells enriched from blood (not recorded which). The clonotype originates from a woman in her fifties or sixties with acute COVID-19. The V and J genes are TRBV7-2 and TRBJ2-2; possibly the D gene is TRBD2, per 6 matching bases. The CDR3 protein sequence reads: CASSLGVRGWTGELFF. The nucleotide sequence is given as TGTGCCAGCAGCTTAGGGGTTCGGGGGTGGACCGGGGAGCTGTTTTTT.